The 14 T cell receptor beta chains reported below all come from one sample, sequenced in a study of blood T cell repertoires in COVID-19. Produced via immunoSEQ multiplex PCR; TCRdb's table is partial and in-frame only. This table holds 190,000 or so clones, around 90% found once. Sequencing was performed on peripheral blood. The receptors derive from a man in his forties with acute or convalescent COVID-19.

V usage is TRBV18 and J usage is TRBJ1-2; D is uncertain. Deletions cut 2 bases from V and 6 bases from J, with 16 bases between. The CDR3 is 15 amino acids. CDR1 and CDR2 (germline): KGHSH, LQKENI. CDR3 DNA: TGTGCCAGCTCACCAACCAGGACTCTTATAGATGGCTACACCTTC. Translated: CASSPTRTLIDGYTF.

The chain carries TRBV30 and TRBJ1-2, with 10 bases lining up with TRBD1. Trimming cost V 2 bases and J 6 bases; bases outside gene matches: 6. This CDR3 has 14 amino acids. CDR1 and CDR2 from the germline V gene are GTSNPN and SVGIG (reference sequence). The chain's CDR3 is CAWSRDRGSDGYTF. CDR3 sequence (DNA): TGTGCCTGGAGTCGGGACAGGGGTTCCGATGGCTACACCTTC.

The chain carries TRBV6-1 and TRBJ1-6; TRBD1 aligns across 7 bases. The V gene's germline CDR1 is MNHNS and CDR2 SASEGT. V lost 2 bases and J lost 10; bases outside the gene matches: 11. The CDR3 is 16 amino acids. CDR3: CASSEIWGTAESPLHF. CDR3 nucleotide sequence: TGTGCCAGCAGTGAAATTTGGGGGACAGCGGAATCACCCCTCCACTTT.

The chain uses TRBV19 and TRBJ2-2; 8 bases are a match to TRBD1. This CDR3 comprises 15 residues. CDR1 is LNHDA, CDR2 SQIVND, per germline (reference sequence). With 7 bases clipped from V and 2 bases from J, the junction kept 6 bases outside the gene matches. CDR3 sequence reads: CASTRQGTNTGELFF. CDR3 in DNA: TGTGCCAGTACTAGACAGGGGACTAACACCGGGGAGCTGTTTTTT.

The chain couples TRBV11-2 to TRBJ2-5; maybe TRBD2 (6 bases). This CDR3 is 15 amino acids long. Trimming shortened V by 5 bases and J by 5 bases, and 18 bases separated the two germline ends. CDR1 and CDR2 (germline): SGHAT, FQNNGV. CDR3 region: CASSLGTSFGETQYF. CDR3 DNA sequence: TGTGCCAGCAGCCTAGGAACTAGCTTCGGTGAGACCCAGTACTTC.

The chain uses TRBV12-5 and TRBJ2-5, with 8 bases that match TRBD1. The V gene end was trimmed by 7 bases and the J gene end by 3 bases; junction bases not matched to a gene: 10. The CDR3 is made up of 15 amino acids. In germline, CDR1 is LGHNT, CDR2 FRNRAP. CDR3 in DNA: TGTGCTAGTGCCCACCGGACAGGGTACGAAGAGACCCAGTACTTC. Translation: CASAHRTGYEETQYF.

The chain recombines TRBV9 with TRBJ1-2; no clear D gene. V gave up 2 bases and J gave up 4 bases, with 6 bases separating them. Per germline, CDR1 SGDLS and CDR2 YYNGEE. The CDR3 length is 12 residues. In DNA form, the CDR3 reads TGTGCCAGCAGCGTCGGGAGCTATGGCTACACCTTC. Protein: CASSVGSYGYTF.

V and J are TRBV6-5 and TRBJ2-3; D is undetermined. The CDR3 spans 15 residues. Germline lookup yields CDR1 MNHEY and CDR2 SVGAGI. V was shortened by 4 bases and J by 1 base, with 12 bases between the two germline ends. For the CDR3, the DNA is TGTGCCAGCAGTTCCTATAGCAGTCGCACAGATACGCAGTATTTT. As protein: CASSSYSSRTDTQYF.

The V call is TRBV13, the J call TRBJ1-6; no clear D gene. Germline-derived CDR1 and CDR2 are PRHDT and FYEKMQ (reference sequence). The CDR3 extends over 16 amino acids. V lost 6 bases and J lost 6, with 18 bases in between. CDR3 in amino acids: CASSAEGGLGNSPLHF. The CDR3 DNA reads TGTGCCAGCAGTGCGGAGGGAGGTCTGGGTAATTCACCCCTCCACTTT.

The chain uses TRBV2 and TRBJ2-5, with D tentatively TRBD2 (5 bases). The CDR3 covers 16 residues. The V gene's germline CDR1 is SNHLY and CDR2 FYNNEI. V lost 0 bases and J 4 bases, leaving 15 bases between the germline ends. The CDR3 protein is CASSEALRGSLETQYF. The CDR3 DNA reads TGTGCCAGCAGTGAAGCGCTACGGGGAAGTTTAGAGACCCAGTACTTC.

This clone was detected only once. The CDR3 DNA reads TGCGCCAGCGCCGGGACCAGGGGAAAACTGTTTTTT. It codes for CASAGTRGKLFF. The rearrangement uses TRBV4-3 and TRBJ1-4, with D possibly matching TRBD1 (6 bases). The CDR3 spans 12 residues. Germline CDR1 and CDR2: LGHNA and YSLEER. The germline V and J ends were trimmed by 8 bases and 10 bases, with 14 bases remaining between them.

This chain joins TRBV7-8 and TRBJ1-5; possible D gene TRBD1, 5 bases. This CDR3 spans 14 amino acids. CDR1 and CDR2 (germline): SGHVS, FQNEAQ. V gave up 3 bases and J gave up 5 bases, with 11 bases separating them. CDR3 amino acids: CASSLGPRDQPQHF. As DNA, the CDR3 is TGTGCCAGCAGCTTGGGGCCCCGTGATCAGCCCCAGCATTTT.

The CDR3 region is CASSDSPSAYEQYF. The DNA for the CDR3 is TGTGCCAGCAGTGACAGTCCCTCCGCCTACGAGCAGTACTTC. V and J are TRBV2 and TRBJ2-7; no definite D call. Germline-derived CDR1 and CDR2 are SNHLY and FYNNEI. This CDR3 spans 14 amino acids. V was pared by 3 bases and J by 2 bases, with 11 bases between.

The CDR3 coding sequence is TGTGCCAGCAGTTACGGGGACAGGCTGAACACTGAAGCTTTCTTT. Translated, it gives CASSYGDRLNTEAFF. The V call is TRBV6-5, the J call TRBJ1-1, with 8 nucleotides matching TRBD1. Germline-derived CDR1 and CDR2 are MNHEY and SVGAGI. The CDR3 totals 15 residues. The V and J ends lost 2 bases and 0 bases, in that order; junction bases with no gene match: 2.